This T cell receptor (beta chain) was retrieved from a study of blood T cell repertoires in COVID-19 (dated by TCRdb to 2020 to 2021). Describing the broader study: Samples from collaborators originated in the United States, Italy and Spain and spanned both the acute and convalescent phases of COVID-19. Where HLA class I and class II types were available, the types were taken from metadata supplied by the sample provider, not from assay-based typing. The material from the prospective study consisted of cDNA or gDNA derived from T cells, B-cell-depleted T cells, or PBMCs. Deeply sampled blood TCRbeta repertoires from subjects exposed to, actively infected with, or recovered from COVID-19 were included in the dataset. A freely available public database, intended as a resource for researchers studying the immune response to SARS-CoV-2, is where the repertoires were released. The samples were drawn from two sources: the first 160 participants of the ongoing ImmuneRACE study, and 1,000 to 1,500 subjects contributed by 6 global collaborators. A de-identified subject ID, COVID-19 status, age in years and sex were almost always included in the sample metadata.

TCRbeta CDR3 regions were amplified from genomic DNA using the immunoSEQ Assay, a bias-controlled multiplex PCR. On the authors' methods: Within the assay, amplification of reference gene primers was used to estimate how many nucleated cells each sample contained. To quantify the absolute abundance of each unique TCRbeta CDR3 rearrangement, sequence reads were collapsed and filtered. For each sample, productive Simpson clonality was calculated as the square root of Simpson's diversity index across productive rearrangements. TCRdb's version of the immuneACCESS table is confined to in-frame rearrangements and falls short of the full clone set. An unresolved V gene accounts for under half of the shortfall where checked; the remainder is of unknown origin. The V and J calls and the clone size are those of that table, but D and trimming were determined from the DNA. This sample has 200,000 to 300,000 clones in its table, and roughly 80% of those were observed once. Approximately 3.5% of the sample is held by the ten biggest clonotypes.

The CDR3, from cysteine to phenylalanine, totals 10 residues. Solely the CDR3 DNA is kept, with 30 bases framed from the first base. Taken from the germline V gene (reference sequence), the CDR1 and CDR2 loops are SGHAT and FQDESV. V sheds 8 bases and J sheds 7 bases, leaving 8 bases between their ends. This clone was picked up one time. It lacks a known antigen. The sample holds no much larger clone one base away, and base qualities are not on file. Findings and caveats that apply to the study as a whole: Clinical and demographic metadata were provided uncurated, with the amount varying by source and participant.

Whole blood was collected in K2EDTA tubes by collaborating institutions according to the institutions' own protocols. Collaborator samples were shipped for TCRbeta analysis as frozen whole blood, isolated PBMCs, or DNA extracted from either sample type. The sequenced material came from peripheral blood. The clonotype originates from a woman between 18 and 30 years old with acute or convalescent COVID-19. The rearranged chain carries TRBV11-1 and TRBJ1-1; TRBD1 is a weak D gene call, 6 bases matching. Here the CDR3 is given as CASAGVEAFF. In nucleotide form, the sequence is TGTGCCAGCGCAGGGGTTGAAGCTTTCTTT.